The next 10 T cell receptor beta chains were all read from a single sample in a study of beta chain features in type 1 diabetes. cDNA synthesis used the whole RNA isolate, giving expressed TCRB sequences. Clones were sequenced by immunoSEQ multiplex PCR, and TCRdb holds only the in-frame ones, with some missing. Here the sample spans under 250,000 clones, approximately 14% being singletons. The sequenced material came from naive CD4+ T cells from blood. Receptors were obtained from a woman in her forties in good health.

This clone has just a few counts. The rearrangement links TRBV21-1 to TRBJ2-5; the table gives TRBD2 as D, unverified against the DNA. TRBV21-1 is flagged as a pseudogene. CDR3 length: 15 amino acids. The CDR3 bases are TGTGCCAGCAGGATGCCCTTGGCAGCAGGAGGGACCCAGTACTTC. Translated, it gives CASRMPLAAGGTQYF.

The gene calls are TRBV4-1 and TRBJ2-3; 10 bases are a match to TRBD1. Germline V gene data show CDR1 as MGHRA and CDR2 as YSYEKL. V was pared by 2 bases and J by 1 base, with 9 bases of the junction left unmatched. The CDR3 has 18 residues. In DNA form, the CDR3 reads TGCGCCAGCAGCCAACCCCCCGGGACAGGGGTCGGCACAGATACGCAGTATTTT. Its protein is CASSQPPGTGVGTDTQYF.

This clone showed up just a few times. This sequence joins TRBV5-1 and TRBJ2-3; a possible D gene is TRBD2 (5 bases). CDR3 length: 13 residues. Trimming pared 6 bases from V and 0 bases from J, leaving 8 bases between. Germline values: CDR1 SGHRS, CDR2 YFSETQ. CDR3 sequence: CASTPGSTDTQYF. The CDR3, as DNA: TGCGCCAGCACCCCGGGGAGCACAGATACGCAGTATTTT.

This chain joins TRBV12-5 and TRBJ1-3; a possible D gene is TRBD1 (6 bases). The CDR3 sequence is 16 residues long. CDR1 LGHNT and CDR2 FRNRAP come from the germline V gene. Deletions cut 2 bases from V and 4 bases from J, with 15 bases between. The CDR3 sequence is CASGLLGQSPGNTIYF. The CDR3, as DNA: TGTGCTAGTGGTTTGCTCGGACAGTCTCCGGGAAACACCATATATTTT.

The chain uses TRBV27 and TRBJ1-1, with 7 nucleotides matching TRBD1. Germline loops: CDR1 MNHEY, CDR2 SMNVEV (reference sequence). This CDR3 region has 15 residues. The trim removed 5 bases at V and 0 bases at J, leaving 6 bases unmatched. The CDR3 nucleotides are TGTGCCAGCAGTCTGCACGACAGGGTGAACACTGAAGCTTTCTTT. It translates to CASSLHDRVNTEAFF.

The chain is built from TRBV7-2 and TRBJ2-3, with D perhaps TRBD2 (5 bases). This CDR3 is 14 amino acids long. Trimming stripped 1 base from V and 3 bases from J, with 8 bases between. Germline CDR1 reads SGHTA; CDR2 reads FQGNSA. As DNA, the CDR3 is TGTGCCAGCAGCTTAGGGGGAGCTACAGATACGCAGTATTTT. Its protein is CASSLGGATDTQYF. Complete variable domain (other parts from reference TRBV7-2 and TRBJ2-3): GAGVSQSPSNKVTEKGKDVELRCDPISGHTALYWYRQSLGQGLEFLIYFQGNSAPDKSGLPSDRFSAERTGGSVSTLTIQRTQQEDSAVYLCASSLGGATDTQYFGPGTRLTVL.

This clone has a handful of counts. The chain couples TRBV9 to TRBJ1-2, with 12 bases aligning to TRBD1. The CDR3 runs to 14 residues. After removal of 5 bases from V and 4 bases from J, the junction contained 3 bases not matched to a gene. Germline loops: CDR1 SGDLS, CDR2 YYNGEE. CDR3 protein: CASRGQGAVYGYTF. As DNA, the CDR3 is TGTGCCAGCAGGGGACAGGGGGCTGTCTATGGCTACACCTTC.

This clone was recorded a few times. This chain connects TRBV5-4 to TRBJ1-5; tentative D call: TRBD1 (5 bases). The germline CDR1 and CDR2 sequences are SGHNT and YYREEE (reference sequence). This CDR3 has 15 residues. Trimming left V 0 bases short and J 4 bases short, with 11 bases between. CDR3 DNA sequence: TGTGCCAGCAGCTTGGATCAGGGACTAAATCAGCCCCAGCATTTT. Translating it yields CASSLDQGLNQPQHF.

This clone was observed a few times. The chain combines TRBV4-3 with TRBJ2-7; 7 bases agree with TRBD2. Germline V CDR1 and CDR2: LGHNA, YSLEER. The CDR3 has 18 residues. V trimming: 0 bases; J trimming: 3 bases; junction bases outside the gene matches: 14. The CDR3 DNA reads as TGCGCCAGCAGCCAAGAAAATCGGGCGGGAGAGAACTTCTACGAGCAGTACTTC. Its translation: CASSQENRAGENFYEQYF.

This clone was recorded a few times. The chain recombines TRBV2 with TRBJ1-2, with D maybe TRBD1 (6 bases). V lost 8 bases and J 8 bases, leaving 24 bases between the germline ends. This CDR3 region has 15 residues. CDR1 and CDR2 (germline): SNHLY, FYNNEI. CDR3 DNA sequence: TGTGCCAGCGTTGAAACTGACAGGCCACGACGAGGCTACACCTTC. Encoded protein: CASVETDRPRRGYTF.